This T cell receptor (beta chain) was obtained from a study of shared clonotypes between healthy human individuals. Whole-study results and caveats: It was the non-shared clonotypes that had lower generation probabilities than clonotypes shared by all four donors.

Assay used: immunoSEQ multiplex PCR; TCRdb lists only in-frame clones, some missing. The sample has roughly 1,500,000 clones; approximately 98.5% are singletons. Donors were Caucasian adults residing in Nashville, Tennessee, USA. Division of CD4+ cells produced a CD45RA+ naive subset and a CD45RA-negative memory subset. About this clone itself: The antigen is not known.

Trimming removed 5 bases at V and 4 bases at J, with 12 bases between. The CDR3 loop spans 13 amino acids. Germline lookup yields CDR1 SGHNT and CDR2 YYREEE (reference sequence). The V call is TRBV5-4, the J call TRBJ1-1, with D possibly matching TRBD1 (5 bases). The clonotype originates from a man aged 25-40 years in good health. The specimen sequenced was naive CD4+ T cells sorted from blood. The subset: CD45RA+ positively selected. CDR3 protein: CASSHRGATEAFF. DNA of the CDR3: TGTGCCAGCAGTCATAGGGGTGCCACTGAAGCTTTCTTT.